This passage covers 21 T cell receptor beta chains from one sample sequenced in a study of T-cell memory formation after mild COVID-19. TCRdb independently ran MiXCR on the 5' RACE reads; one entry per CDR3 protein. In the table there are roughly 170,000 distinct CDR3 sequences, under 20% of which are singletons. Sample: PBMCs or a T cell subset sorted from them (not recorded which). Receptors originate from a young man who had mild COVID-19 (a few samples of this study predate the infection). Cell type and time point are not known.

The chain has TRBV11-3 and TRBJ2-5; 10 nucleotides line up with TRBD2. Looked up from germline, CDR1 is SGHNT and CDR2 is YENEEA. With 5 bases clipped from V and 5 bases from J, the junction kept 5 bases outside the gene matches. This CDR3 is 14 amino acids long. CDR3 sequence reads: CASSPGLASETQYF. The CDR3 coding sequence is TGTGCCAGCAGCCCGGGACTAGCGTCGGAGACCCAGTACTTC.

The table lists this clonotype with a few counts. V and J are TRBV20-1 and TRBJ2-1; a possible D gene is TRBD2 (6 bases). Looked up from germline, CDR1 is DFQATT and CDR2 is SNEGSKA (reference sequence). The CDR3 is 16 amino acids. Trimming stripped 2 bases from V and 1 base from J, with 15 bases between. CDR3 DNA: TGCAGTGCTAGAACCCCCTCCGGGGGATCCTACAATGAGCAGTTCTTC. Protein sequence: CSARTPSGGSYNEQFF.

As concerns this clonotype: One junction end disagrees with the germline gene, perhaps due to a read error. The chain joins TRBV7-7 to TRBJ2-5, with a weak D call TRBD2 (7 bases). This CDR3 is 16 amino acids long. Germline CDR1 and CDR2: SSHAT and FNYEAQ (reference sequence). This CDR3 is CASSLHPAGQPGTQYF. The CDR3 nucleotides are TGTGCTAGCAGCTTACACCCAGCGGGACAACCCGGGACCCAGTACTTC.

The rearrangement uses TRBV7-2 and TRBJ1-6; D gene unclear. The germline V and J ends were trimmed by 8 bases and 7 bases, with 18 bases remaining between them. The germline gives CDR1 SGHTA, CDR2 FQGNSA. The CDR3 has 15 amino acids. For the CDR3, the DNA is TGTGCCAGCTGCACCAGAATCAGCCTAAATTCACCCCTCCACTTT. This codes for CASCTRISLNSPLHF.

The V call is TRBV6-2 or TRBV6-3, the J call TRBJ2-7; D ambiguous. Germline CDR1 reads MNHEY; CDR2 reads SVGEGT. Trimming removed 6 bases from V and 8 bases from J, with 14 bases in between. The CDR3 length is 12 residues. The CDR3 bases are TGTGCCAGCAGCCCGACCCCTCCGAAGCAGTACGTC. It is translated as CASSPTPPKQYV.

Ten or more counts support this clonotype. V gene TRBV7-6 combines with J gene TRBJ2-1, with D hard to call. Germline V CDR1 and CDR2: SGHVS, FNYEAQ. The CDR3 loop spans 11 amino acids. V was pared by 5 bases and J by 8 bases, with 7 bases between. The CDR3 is CASSPGYEQFF. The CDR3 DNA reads TGTGCCAGCAGCCCTGGGTATGAGCAGTTCTTC.

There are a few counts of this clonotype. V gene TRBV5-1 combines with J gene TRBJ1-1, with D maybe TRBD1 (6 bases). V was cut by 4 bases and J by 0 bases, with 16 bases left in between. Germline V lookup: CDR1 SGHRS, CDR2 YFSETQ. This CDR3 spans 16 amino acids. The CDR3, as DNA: TGCGCCAGCAGCCCGGGATGGACAGACATGAACACTGAAGCTTTCTTT. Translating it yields CASSPGWTDMNTEAFF.

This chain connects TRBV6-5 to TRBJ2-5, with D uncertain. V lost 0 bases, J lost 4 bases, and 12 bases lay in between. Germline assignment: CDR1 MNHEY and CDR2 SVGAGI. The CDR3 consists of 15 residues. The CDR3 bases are TGTGCCAGCAGTTACTCGATTCTTGGCGGAGAGACCCAGTACTTC. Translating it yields CASSYSILGGETQYF.

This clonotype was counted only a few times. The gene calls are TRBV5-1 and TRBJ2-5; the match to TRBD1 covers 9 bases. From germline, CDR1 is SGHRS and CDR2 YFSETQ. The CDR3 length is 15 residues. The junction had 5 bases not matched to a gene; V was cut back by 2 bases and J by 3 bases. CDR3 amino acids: CASSFRDRVEETQYF. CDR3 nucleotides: TGCGCCAGCAGCTTCCGGGACAGGGTAGAAGAGACCCAGTACTTC. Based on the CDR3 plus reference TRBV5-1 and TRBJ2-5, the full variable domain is KAGVTQTPRYLIKTRGQQVTLSCSPISGHRSVSWYQQTPGQGLQFLFEYFSETQRNKGNFPGRFSGRQFSNSRSEMNVSTLELGDSALYLCASSFRDRVEETQYFGPGTRLLVL.

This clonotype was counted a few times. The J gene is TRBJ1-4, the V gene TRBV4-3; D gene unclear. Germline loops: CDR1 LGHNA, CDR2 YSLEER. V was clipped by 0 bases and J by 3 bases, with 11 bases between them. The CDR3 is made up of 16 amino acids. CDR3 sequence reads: CASSQDIGSANEKLFF. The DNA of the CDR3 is TGCGCCAGCAGCCAAGACATCGGATCAGCTAATGAAAAACTGTTTTTT.

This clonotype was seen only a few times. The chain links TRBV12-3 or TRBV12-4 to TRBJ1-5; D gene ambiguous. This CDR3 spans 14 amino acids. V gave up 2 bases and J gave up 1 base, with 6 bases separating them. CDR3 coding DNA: TGTGCCAGCAGTTTACTCCTAAGCAATCAGCCCCAGCATTTT. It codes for CASSLLLSNQPQHF.

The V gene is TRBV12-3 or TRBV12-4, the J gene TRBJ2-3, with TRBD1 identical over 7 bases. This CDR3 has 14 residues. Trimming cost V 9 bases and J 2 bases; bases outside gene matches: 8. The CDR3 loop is CASINGQATDTQYF. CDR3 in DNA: TGTGCCAGTATAAATGGACAGGCCACAGATACGCAGTATTTT.

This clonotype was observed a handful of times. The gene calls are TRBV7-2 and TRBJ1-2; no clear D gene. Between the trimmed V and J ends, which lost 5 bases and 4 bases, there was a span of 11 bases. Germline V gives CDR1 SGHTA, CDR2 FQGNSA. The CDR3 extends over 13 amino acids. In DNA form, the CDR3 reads TGTGCCAGCAGCAATTCCCAGACCTATGGCTACACCTTC. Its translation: CASSNSQTYGYTF.

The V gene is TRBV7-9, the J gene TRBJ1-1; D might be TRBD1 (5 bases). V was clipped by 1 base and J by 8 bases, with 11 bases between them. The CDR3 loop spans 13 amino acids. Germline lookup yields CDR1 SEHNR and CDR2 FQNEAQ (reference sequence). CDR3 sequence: CASSLGWGDEAFF. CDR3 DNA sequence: TGTGCCAGCAGCTTAGGATGGGGGGACGAAGCTTTCTTT.

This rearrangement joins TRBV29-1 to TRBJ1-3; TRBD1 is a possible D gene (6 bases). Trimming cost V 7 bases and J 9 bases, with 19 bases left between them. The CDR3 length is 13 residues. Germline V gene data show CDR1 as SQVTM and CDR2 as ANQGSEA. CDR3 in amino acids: CSAGQPGGSTIYF. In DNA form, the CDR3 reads TGCAGCGCCGGACAGCCTGGGGGTAGCACCATATATTTT.

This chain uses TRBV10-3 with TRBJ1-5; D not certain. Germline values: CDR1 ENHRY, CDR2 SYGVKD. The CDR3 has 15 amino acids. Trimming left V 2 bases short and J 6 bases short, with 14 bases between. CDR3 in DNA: TGTGCCATCAGTGAGGCCGGAAACCTCGGTCAGCCCCAGCATTTT. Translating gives CAISEAGNLGQPQHF.

The CDR3: CAVRGISKNIQYF. In DNA form, the CDR3 reads TGTGCCGTCCGAGGGATAAGCAAAAACATTCAGTACTTC. The V and J genes are TRBV10-3 and TRBJ2-4, with D possibly matching TRBD2 (5 bases). V was cut by 11 bases and J by 3 bases, with 14 bases left in between. CDR1 and CDR2 (germline): ENHRY, SYGVKD. CDR3 length: 13 residues.

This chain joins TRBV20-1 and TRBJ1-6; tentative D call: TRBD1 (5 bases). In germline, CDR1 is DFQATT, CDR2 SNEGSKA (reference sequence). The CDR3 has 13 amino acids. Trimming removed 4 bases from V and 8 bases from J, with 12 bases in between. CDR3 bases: TGCAGTGCTAACGACAGTCCTGATTCACCCCTCCACTTT. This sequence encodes CSANDSPDSPLHF.

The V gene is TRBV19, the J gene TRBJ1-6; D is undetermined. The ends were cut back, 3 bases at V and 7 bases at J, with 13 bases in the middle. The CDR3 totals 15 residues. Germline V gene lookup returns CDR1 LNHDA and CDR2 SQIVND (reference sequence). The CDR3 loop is CASSMLVGRNSPLHF. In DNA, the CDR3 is TGTGCCAGTAGTATGTTGGTTGGCAGAAATTCACCCCTCCACTTT.

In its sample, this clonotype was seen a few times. The CDR3 nucleotides read TGTGCCAGCAGCGCCACGTGGGGTTCGACCCAGTACTTC. Amino acids: CASSATWGSTQYF. V usage is TRBV7-2 and J usage is TRBJ2-5; no clear D gene. CDR1 and CDR2 (germline): SGHTA, FQGNSA. With 5 bases removed from V and 7 bases from J, the gap between germline ends came to 14 bases. This CDR3 contains 13 residues.

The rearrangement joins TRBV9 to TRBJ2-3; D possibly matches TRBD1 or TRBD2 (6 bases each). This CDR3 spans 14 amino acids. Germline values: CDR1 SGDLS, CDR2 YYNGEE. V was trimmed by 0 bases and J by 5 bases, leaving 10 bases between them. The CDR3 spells CASSVGGAEDTQYF. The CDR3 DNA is TGTGCCAGCAGCGTAGGGGGGGCCGAAGATACGCAGTATTTT.